These 21 T cell receptor beta chains were sequenced from one sample in a study of T cell responses to AZD1222 COVID-19 vaccine. TCRdb's copy holds only in-frame clones and misses some; the assay was immunoSEQ multiplex PCR. The profile shows tens of thousands of clones, about 92% of them singletons. Material: peripheral blood, obtained on day 0 of AZD1222 vaccination. The receptors derive from an adult in good health.

V usage is TRBV19 and J usage is TRBJ1-1; TRBD1 aligns across 10 bases. The CDR3 totals 14 residues. Trimming at V came to 6 bases and at J to 10 bases, leaving 11 bases not matched to a gene. Germline V gives CDR1 LNHDA, CDR2 SQIVND (reference sequence). CDR3 nucleotides: TGTGCCAGTAGCCTAGGACAGGGGGGGATTGGAGCTTTCTTT. It is translated as CASSLGQGGIGAFF.

The CDR3 sequence is CASSFTDGRNQPQHF. CDR3 DNA sequence: TGCGCCAGCAGCTTTACGGACGGCCGCAATCAGCCCCAGCATTTT. The V gene is TRBV5-1, the J gene TRBJ1-5; D remains unclear. Germline CDR1 is SGHRS and CDR2 is YFSETQ. V gave up 2 bases and J gave up 2 bases, with 11 bases separating them. The CDR3 loop spans 15 amino acids.

V is TRBV9 and J is TRBJ2-1; TRBD2 matches at 7 bases. Germline V gives CDR1 SGDLS, CDR2 YYNGEE. The length of the CDR3 is 15 residues. Trimming cost V 0 bases and J 7 bases; bases outside gene matches: 7. The CDR3 region is CASSVGAGEGNEQFF. The CDR3 DNA sequence: TGTGCCAGCAGCGTAGGGGCGGGAGAGGGGAATGAGCAGTTCTTC. Variable domain in full (rest from reference TRBV9 and TRBJ2-1): DSGVTQTPKHLITATGQRVTLRCSPRSGDLSVYWYQQSLDQGLQFLIQYYNGEERAKGNILERFSAQQFPDLHSELNLSSLELGDSALYFCASSVGAGEGNEQFFGPGTRLTVL.

The chain links TRBV28 to TRBJ1-3, with a weak D call TRBD1 (6 bases). Germline V gene sequence: CDR1 MDHEN, CDR2 SYDVKM. There are 16 residues in the CDR3. With 4 bases removed from V and 5 bases from J, the gap between germline ends came to 18 bases. This CDR3 reads CASSSPGQILRNTIYF. As DNA, the CDR3 is TGTGCCAGCAGTTCCCCCGGACAGATCTTGAGAAACACCATATATTTT.

Only one count was recorded for this clone. The chain joins TRBV19 to TRBJ1-5; TRBD1 might be the D (6 bases). Trimming took off 6 bases at V and 4 bases at J, with 16 bases between the two ends. The germline V gene encodes CDR1 LNHDA and CDR2 SQIVND (reference sequence). The CDR3 has 15 residues. In DNA form, the CDR3 reads TGTGCCAGTAGCCTAGACAGGAGGTGGAATCAGCCCCAGCATTTT. This sequence encodes CASSLDRRWNQPQHF.

The chain recombines TRBV7-9 with TRBJ2-3; D might be TRBD1 or TRBD2, each matching 5 bases. V lost 3 bases, J lost 4 bases, and 8 bases lay in between. Germline lookup yields CDR1 SEHNR and CDR2 FQNEAQ (reference sequence). This CDR3 spans 13 amino acids. The CDR3 loop reads CASSFMGADTQYF. The CDR3 region has the DNA TGTGCCAGCAGCTTTATGGGGGCAGATACGCAGTATTTT.

The rearrangement joins TRBV3-1 (or the pseudogene TRBV3-2) to TRBJ2-1, with 8 positions matching TRBD2. The V segment lost 3 bases and the J segment 7 bases; nucleotides outside the gene matches: 8. CDR1 and CDR2 from the germline V gene are LGHDT and YNNKEL (reference sequence). The CDR3 contains 15 residues. The CDR3 loop is CASSHTGRAGNEQFF. CDR3 bases: TGTGCCAGCAGCCATACCGGGAGGGCCGGGAATGAGCAGTTCTTC.

V is TRBV5-1 and J is TRBJ1-3, with no clear D. V was trimmed by 2 bases and J by 2 bases, leaving 11 bases between them. Germline V lookup: CDR1 SGHRS, CDR2 YFSETQ. The CDR3 has 15 residues. The CDR3 nucleotides read TGCGCCAGCAGCTTTCTGCCGGGAGCTGGAAACACCATATATTTT. As protein: CASSFLPGAGNTIYF.

The CDR3 nucleotides are TGTGCCAGCAGCCCCGGGGGAGGGACTGAAGCTTTCTTT. This encodes CASSPGGGTEAFF. The chain carries TRBV3-1 (or the pseudogene TRBV3-2) and TRBJ1-1; a possible D gene is TRBD1 (5 bases). Germline V gives CDR1 LGHDT, CDR2 YNNKEL (reference sequence). Trimming took off 4 bases at V and 5 bases at J, with 11 bases between the two ends. The CDR3 runs to 13 residues.

This clone occurred once. The chain recombines TRBV7-9 with TRBJ2-3; 7 bases are shared with TRBD1. Germline lookup yields CDR1 SEHNR and CDR2 FQNEAQ (reference sequence). V lost 5 bases to trimming and J lost 6 bases; unmatched junction nucleotides: 8. This CDR3 comprises 14 residues. Here the CDR3 DNA reads TGTGCCAGCAGCCCCGGGACAGAGGGGGATACGCAGTATTTT. Translating it yields CASSPGTEGDTQYF.

This clone appeared a single time. The gene calls are TRBV18 and TRBJ1-3; D is undetermined. CDR3 length: 16 residues. Trimming took 3 bases from V and 0 from J, leaving 12 bases between them. In germline, CDR1 is KGHSH, CDR2 LQKENI. CDR3 protein: CASSPGLSSSGNTIYF. The CDR3 DNA follows: TGTGCCAGCTCACCTGGCCTTTCCAGCTCTGGAAACACCATATATTTT.

This sequence joins TRBV5-1 and TRBJ2-1, with 7 bases matching TRBD2. Germline CDR1 and CDR2: SGHRS and YFSETQ. Losses at the gene ends were 2 bases for V and 0 bases for J; bases not matched to a gene: 2. This CDR3 region has 15 residues. Here the CDR3 reads CASSFERGSYNEQFF. The CDR3 DNA follows: TGCGCCAGCAGCTTCGAGCGGGGCTCCTACAATGAGCAGTTCTTC. The full variable domain, completed using reference TRBV5-1 and TRBJ2-1, is KAGVTQTPRYLIKTRGQQVTLSCSPISGHRSVSWYQQTPGQGLQFLFEYFSETQRNKGNFPGRFSGRQFSNSRSEMNVSTLELGDSALYLCASSFERGSYNEQFFGPGTRLTVL.

This sequence joins TRBV3-1 (or the pseudogene TRBV3-2) and TRBJ2-7, with D tentatively TRBD1 (6 bases). Between the trimmed V and J ends, which lost 2 bases and 2 bases, there was a span of 13 bases. Germline values: CDR1 LGHDT, CDR2 YNNKEL (reference sequence). The CDR3 is 15 amino acids. Here the CDR3 DNA reads TGTGCCAGCAGCCAAAGCGATGAGGGGGCCTACGAGCAGTACTTC. This sequence encodes CASSQSDEGAYEQYF.

The chain carries TRBV4-1 and TRBJ2-3; no firm D call. CDR1 and CDR2 (germline): MGHRA, YSYEKL. This CDR3 contains 15 residues. Trimming removed 0 bases at V and 5 bases at J, with 12 bases between. The DNA of the CDR3 is TGCGCCAGCAGCCAAGATAATGTCCAGATAGATACGCAGTATTTT. Its translation: CASSQDNVQIDTQYF.

The V gene is TRBV6-5, the J gene TRBJ1-6; the match to TRBD1 covers 10 bases. This CDR3 region has 15 residues. After removal of 5 bases from V and 10 bases from J, the junction contained 8 bases not matched to a gene. Germline CDR1 is MNHEY and CDR2 is SVGAGI. CDR3 sequence (DNA): TGTGCCAGCAGTAGTTCCGGGACAGGGGACTCACCCCTCCACTTT. Amino acids: CASSSSGTGDSPLHF.

The J gene is TRBJ1-5, the V gene TRBV7-8; D is possibly TRBD1 (6 bases). V was clipped by 7 bases and J by 0 bases, with 16 bases between them. The CDR3 length is 16 residues. Germline values: CDR1 SGHVS, CDR2 FQNEAQ. This CDR3 reads CASTQGGGYSNQPQHF. In nucleotides, the CDR3 is TGTGCCAGCACGCAAGGGGGGGGATATAGCAATCAGCCCCAGCATTTT. Full variable domain (remainder filled in from reference TRBV7-8 and TRBJ1-5): GAGVSQSPRYKVAKRGQDVALRCDPISGHVSLFWYQQALGQGPEFLTYFQNEAQLDKSGLPSDRFFAERPEGSVSTLKIQRTQQEDSAVYLCASTQGGGYSNQPQHFGDGTRLSIL.

The CDR3 region is CASSRSAAETQYF. The CDR3 DNA reads as TGTGCCAGCAGCCGTTCCGCTGCAGAGACCCAGTACTTC. V usage is TRBV7-9 and J usage is TRBJ2-5; unclear D gene. CDR1 and CDR2 from the germline V gene are SEHNR and FQNEAQ (reference sequence). Trimming cost V 5 bases and J 4 bases, with 11 bases left between them. The CDR3 spans 13 residues.

About this clone: The sample carries other DNA sequences with the same CDR3. The chain couples TRBV27 to TRBJ2-7; weak D call: TRBD2 (5 bases). V lost 4 bases and J lost 4, with 8 bases in between. This CDR3 comprises 12 residues. The germline CDR1 and CDR2 sequences are MNHEY and SMNVEV (reference sequence). The CDR3 sequence is CASSSGYYEQYF. The CDR3, as DNA: TGTGCCAGCAGTTCGGGGTATTACGAGCAGTACTTC.

The chain couples TRBV6-5 to TRBJ2-7; D is ambiguous. The V gene lost 5 bases and the J gene lost 3 bases, with 17 bases spanning the gap. Germline V lookup: CDR1 MNHEY, CDR2 SVGAGI. This CDR3 spans 15 amino acids. The CDR3 is CASSTGLWADYEQYF. CDR3 DNA sequence: TGTGCCAGCAGTACCGGTCTTTGGGCCGACTACGAGCAGTACTTC.

The gene calls are TRBV7-7 and TRBJ2-5; D might be TRBD1 or TRBD2, each matching 6 bases. CDR3 length: 13 residues. Trimming took off 5 bases at V and 5 bases at J, with 12 bases between the two ends. Germline CDR1 is SSHAT and CDR2 is FNYEAQ (reference sequence). CDR3 coding DNA: TGTGCCAGCAGCCCCGGGGGCACTGAGACCCAGTACTTC. It yields the protein CASSPGGTETQYF.

This clone was found once. Here the CDR3 reads CASSMGQGHTDTQYF. The CDR3 bases are TGTGCCAGCAGTATGGGACAGGGACACACAGATACGCAGTATTTT. This chain links TRBV28 with TRBJ2-3; 9 bases are a match to TRBD1. The CDR3 is made up of 15 amino acids. The germline CDR1 and CDR2 sequences are MDHEN and SYDVKM. V was pared by 5 bases and J by 2 bases, with 5 bases of the junction left unmatched.